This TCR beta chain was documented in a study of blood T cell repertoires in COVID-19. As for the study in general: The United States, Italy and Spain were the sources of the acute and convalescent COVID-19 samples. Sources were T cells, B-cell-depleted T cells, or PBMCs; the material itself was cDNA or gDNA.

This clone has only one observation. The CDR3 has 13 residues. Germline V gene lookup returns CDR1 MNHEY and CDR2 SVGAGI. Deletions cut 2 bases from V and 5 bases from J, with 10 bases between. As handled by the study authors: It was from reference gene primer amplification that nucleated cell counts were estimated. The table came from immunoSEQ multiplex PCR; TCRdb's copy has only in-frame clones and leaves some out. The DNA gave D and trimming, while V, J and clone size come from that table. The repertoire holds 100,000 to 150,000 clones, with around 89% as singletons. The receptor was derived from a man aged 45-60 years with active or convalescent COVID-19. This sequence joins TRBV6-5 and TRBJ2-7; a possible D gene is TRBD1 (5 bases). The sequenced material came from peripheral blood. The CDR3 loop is CASSYQGHDEQYF. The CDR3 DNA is TGTGCCAGCAGTTACCAGGGTCATGACGAGCAGTACTTC.